These 8 T cell receptor beta chains share one sample of origin, sequenced in a study of blood T cells in healthy people across ages. It was with a sample-barcoded 5' primer and a J-beta primer mix that a second PCR of about 7 to 12 cycles was run. TCRdb re-derived calls from the 5' RACE reads in MiXCR, one entry per CDR3 protein. The table includes 1.5 million or so distinct CDR3 sequences, approximately 40% detected once. The sequenced sample consisted of blood. The receptors derive from a young woman in good health.

This clonotype showed up just once. CDR3 bases: TGTGCCAGCAGCCCCAGTGGTCGCAGAGACTATGGCTACACCTTC. Translated, it gives CASSPSGRRDYGYTF. V and J are TRBV7-9 and TRBJ1-2; D gene uncertain. The germline gives CDR1 SEHNR, CDR2 FQNEAQ (reference sequence). The CDR3 totals 15 residues. V was trimmed by 5 bases and J by 3 bases, leaving 16 bases between them.

CDR3 region: CASSEAGRGGTEAFF. CDR3 coding DNA: TGTGCCAGCAGTGAAGCGGGGCGGGGAGGCACTGAAGCTTTCTTT. The chain links TRBV2 to TRBJ1-1, with D tentatively TRBD1 (5 bases). V was trimmed by 0 bases and J by 4 bases, leaving 12 bases between them. Germline loops: CDR1 SNHLY, CDR2 FYNNEI. This CDR3 contains 15 residues.

This clonotype has only a few counts. J is TRBJ2-2 and V is TRBV7-2; D call uncertain. In germline, CDR1 is SGHTA, CDR2 FQGNSA. The V end was cut by 5 bases, the J end by 2 bases, with 6 bases between. The CDR3 totals 13 residues. CDR3 in amino acids: CASSQPNTGELFF. The CDR3 DNA reads as TGTGCCAGCAGCCAACCTAACACCGGGGAGCTGTTTTTT.

As for this clonotype: A read error may account for a junction end that differs from germline. This sequence joins TRBV7-9 and TRBJ2-3; 9 bases line up with TRBD2. This CDR3 region has 16 residues. Germline loops: CDR1 SEHNR, CDR2 FQNEAQ (reference sequence). As DNA, the CDR3 is TGCGCCAGCAGCAGAGCGGGGGGACCGAGCACAGATACGCAGTATTTT. Its protein is CASSRAGGPSTDTQYF.

This chain uses TRBV4-1 with TRBJ1-1; D unclear. The CDR3 is 15 residues long. Per the germline V gene, CDR1 is MGHRA and CDR2 is YSYEKL. Trimming removed 4 bases from V and 4 bases from J, with 16 bases in between. CDR3 residues: CASSRSGTLFTEAFF. The CDR3 DNA reads TGCGCCAGCAGCCGCTCAGGCACCCTATTCACTGAAGCTTTCTTT.

This chain joins TRBV5-4 and TRBJ1-6; 8 nucleotides agree with TRBD1. V trimming: 2 bases; J trimming: 8 bases; junction bases outside the gene matches: 3. Looked up from germline, CDR1 is SGHNT and CDR2 is YYREEE (reference sequence). There are 14 residues in the CDR3. The CDR3 bases are TGTGCCAGCAGCTTCAGGGGGCTAGATTCACCCCTCCACTTT. Its protein product is CASSFRGLDSPLHF. The full variable domain, in which reference TRBV5-4 and TRBJ1-6 provide the parts outside the CDR3, is ETGVTQSPTHLIKTRGQQVTLRCSSQSGHNTVSWYQQALGQGPQFIFQYYREEENGRGNFPPRFSGLQFPNYSSELNVNALELDDSALYLCASSFRGLDSPLHFGNGTRLTVT.

This clonotype turned up a few times. The rearrangement uses TRBV4-1 and TRBJ2-7, with TRBD1 as a possible D gene (6 bases). CDR1 and CDR2 (germline): MGHRA, YSYEKL. The CDR3 is 15 amino acids. V dropped 4 bases and J dropped 0 bases, with 13 bases sitting between them. CDR3 nucleotides: TGCGCCAGCAGCCGCGCAAGACAGGCCTCCTACGAGCAGTACTTC. It codes for CASSRARQASYEQYF.

This clonotype has just a few counts. The rearrangement uses TRBV20-1 and TRBJ2-5, with a weak D call TRBD1 (5 bases). From germline, CDR1 is DFQATT and CDR2 SNEGSKA (reference sequence). Trimming shortened V by 0 bases and J by 4 bases, and 12 bases separated the two germline ends. This CDR3 is built from 14 residues. CDR3 protein: CSARDQTVRETQYF. The CDR3 DNA follows: TGCAGTGCTAGAGATCAGACAGTTAGAGAGACCCAGTACTTC.